This paragraph covers one T cell receptor beta chain sequence. The data stem from a study of shared clonotypes between healthy human individuals. Unsorted PBMC DNA sequencing spanned ten immunoSEQ deep assay plates. Assay used: immunoSEQ multiplex PCR; TCRdb lists only in-frame clones, some missing. The sample includes around 440,000 clones, approximately 77% seen only once; the top ten take 12%. V gave up 7 bases and J gave up 0 bases, with 15 bases separating them. The CDR3 covers 16 residues. Per germline, CDR1 LNHDA and CDR2 SQIVND (reference sequence). This sequence joins TRBV19 and TRBJ2-2; D may be TRBD2 (5 bases). The sequence derives from a woman between 40 and 55 years old in good health. Some clones in this sample may be carry-over from other donors' samples. The sample comprised PBMCs. CDR3 in DNA: TGTGCCAGTAATACGGGGAAGAACGCGAACACCGGGGAGCTGTTTTTT. It encodes CASNTGKNANTGELFF.